The 19 T cell receptor beta chains listed next were all sequenced from one sample in a study of early T cells in non-severe SARS-CoV-2 infection. In TCRdb, the 5' RACE reads were re-called with MiXCR into one record per CDR3 protein. The table records fewer than 65,000 distinct CDR3 sequences, 9.3% of them present only once. Sequencing used whole blood. These receptors were obtained from an adult who was a healthcare worker with PCR-confirmed SARS-CoV-2 infection or an uninfected control (not recorded which).

This chain joins TRBV7-2 and TRBJ2-4, with D maybe TRBD1 (5 bases). The germline V and J ends were trimmed by 4 bases and 2 bases, with 15 bases remaining between them. The CDR3 covers 16 residues. Germline CDR1 SGHTA, CDR2 FQGNSA. This CDR3 is CASSSFVGLTKNIQYF. The CDR3 DNA follows: TGTGCCAGCAGCTCCTTCGTGGGGCTGACCAAAAACATTCAGTACTTC.

This clonotype was recorded a few times. The chain links TRBV7-9 to TRBJ1-2, with 8 bases lining up with TRBD1. CDR1 and CDR2 (germline): SEHNR, FQNEAQ (reference sequence). The CDR3 consists of 15 residues. V lost 5 bases and J lost 8; bases outside the gene matches: 13. CDR3 sequence (DNA): TGTGCCAGCAGCCCCAGGACAGGGATCGAGCAGGGCTACACCTTC. Its translation: CASSPRTGIEQGYTF.

In its sample, this clonotype was seen many times. V gene TRBV20-1 combines with J gene TRBJ2-1; tentatively, D is TRBD2 (7 bases). This CDR3 contains 16 residues. Germline V CDR1 and CDR2: DFQATT, SNEGSKA (reference sequence). Trimming took off 6 bases at V and 5 bases at J, with 23 bases between the two ends. In DNA form, the CDR3 reads TGCAGTGCCCCTCGGAGGGGGGGCCGCTTCAACAATGAGCAGTTCTTC. Its protein product is CSAPRRGGRFNNEQFF.

This clonotype has only a few counts. V usage is TRBV4-1 and J usage is TRBJ1-1, with D hard to call. Between the trimmed V and J ends, which lost 1 base and 0 bases, there was a span of 9 bases. The CDR3 has 15 amino acids. In germline, CDR1 is MGHRA, CDR2 YSYEKL. The CDR3: CASSQGLDMNTEAFF. DNA of the CDR3: TGCGCCAGCAGCCAAGGTCTTGACATGAACACTGAAGCTTTCTTT.

The V and J genes are TRBV29-1 and TRBJ1-5; D is unclear. V dropped 5 bases and J dropped 2 bases, with 10 bases sitting between them. Per germline, CDR1 SQVTM and CDR2 ANQGSEA. CDR3 size: 13 residues. Written as DNA, the CDR3 is TGCAGCGTTTCGAGCAACCGCAATCAGCCCCAGCATTTT. Translating it yields CSVSSNRNQPQHF. The full variable domain, with the rest looked up from reference TRBV29-1 and TRBJ1-5, is SAVISQKPSRDICQRGTSLTIQCQVDSQVTMMFWYRQQPGQSLTLIATANQGSEATYESGFVIDKFPISRPNLTFSTLTVSNMSPEDSSIYLCSVSSNRNQPQHFGDGTRLSIL.

V usage is TRBV4-2 and J usage is TRBJ2-5; D is uncertain. V was clipped by 4 bases and J by 4 bases, with 7 bases between them. Germline CDR1 is LGHNA and CDR2 is YNFKEQ. This CDR3 spans 12 amino acids. CDR3 protein: CASSLTAETQYF. The CDR3 nucleotides are TGTGCCAGCAGCCTAACGGCAGAGACCCAGTACTTC.

This clonotype was recorded a few times. This sequence joins TRBV5-1 and TRBJ1-1; D gene ambiguous. Germline-derived CDR1 and CDR2 are SGHRS and YFSETQ. This CDR3 contains 13 residues. Between the trimmed V and J ends, which lost 4 bases and 2 bases, there was a span of 9 bases. As DNA, the CDR3 is TGCGCCAGCAGCGACTACAGAAACACTGAAGCTTTCTTT. It codes for CASSDYRNTEAFF.

This clonotype has just one count. The rearrangement links TRBV5-1 to TRBJ1-6, with D perhaps matching TRBD1 (5 bases). Trimming shortened V by 5 bases and J by 9 bases, and 18 bases separated the two germline ends. This CDR3 has 15 amino acids. CDR1 is SGHRS and CDR2 is YFSETQ in the germline V gene. The CDR3 coding sequence is TGCGCCAGCAGTCCCGGGACGGAGAAGGTTTCACCCCTCCACTTT. Translated, it gives CASSPGTEKVSPLHF.

The rearrangement links TRBV12-3 or TRBV12-4 to TRBJ2-1; 10 bases are shared with TRBD2. With V trimmed by 6 bases and J by 7 bases, 9 bases remained unmatched. The CDR3 spans 15 residues. CDR3 sequence: CASSPLAGPFNEQFF. CDR3 DNA sequence: TGTGCCAGCAGCCCACTAGCGGGGCCGTTTAATGAGCAGTTCTTC.

The table lists this clonotype with many counts. The chain employs TRBV20-1 and TRBJ2-7, with 7 bases identical to TRBD2. The V and J ends lost 4 bases and 6 bases, in that order; junction bases with no gene match: 18. CDR1 is DFQATT, CDR2 SNEGSKA, per germline (reference sequence). The CDR3 loop spans 16 amino acids. CDR3 coding DNA: TGCAGTGCTATCCCTCCTAGCGGCCCCTCCATGGGCGAGCAGTACTTC. This encodes CSAIPPSGPSMGEQYF.

Ten or more counts support this clonotype. The chain's CDR3 is CASSLDSSARYGYTF. The CDR3 bases are TGCGCCAGCAGCCTGGACAGTTCAGCACGGTATGGCTACACCTTC. This rearrangement joins TRBV5-1 to TRBJ1-2, with a weak D call TRBD1 (6 bases). This CDR3 comprises 15 residues. In germline, CDR1 is SGHRS, CDR2 YFSETQ. Trimming cost V 4 bases and J 5 bases, with 18 bases left between them.

V and J are TRBV10-3 and TRBJ1-5; tentative D call: TRBD1 (5 bases). Looked up from germline, CDR1 is ENHRY and CDR2 is SYGVKD. The V end lost 7 bases, the J end lost 3 bases, and 10 bases lay between the germline ends. This CDR3 is 13 amino acids long. The CDR3 loop is CAITRDSNQPQHF. Written as DNA, the CDR3 is TGTGCCATCACCCGGGACTCCAATCAGCCCCAGCATTTT.

This clonotype was found a few times. The CDR3 protein is CATSRAPPLADTQYF. DNA for the CDR3: TGTGCCACCAGCAGAGCCCCGCCACTAGCCGATACGCAGTATTTT. This rearrangement joins TRBV15 to TRBJ2-3, with D possibly matching TRBD2 (6 bases). CDR3 length: 15 residues. Trimming removed 1 base at V and 6 bases at J, with 14 bases between. The V gene's germline CDR1 is LNHNV and CDR2 YYDKDF (reference sequence).

This clonotype occurred many times. The V gene is TRBV7-3, the J gene TRBJ2-1; D may be TRBD1 (6 bases). The CDR3 runs to 13 residues. V shed 4 bases and J shed 7 bases, with 11 bases lying between them. CDR1 SGHTA and CDR2 FQGTGA come from the germline V gene. The CDR3 region has the DNA TGTGCCAGCAGCTCGTCTAGGGGGAATGAGCAGTTCTTC. This translates into CASSSSRGNEQFF.

This clonotype has more than one count but fewer than ten. The rearrangement uses TRBV9 and TRBJ2-2; D uncertain. CDR1 and CDR2 from the germline V gene are SGDLS and YYNGEE. The CDR3 consists of 14 residues. Trimming stripped 0 bases from V and 5 bases from J, with 8 bases between. CDR3 DNA sequence: TGTGCCAGCAGCGTAGACAGTCAAACCGGGGAGCTGTTTTTT. Protein product: CASSVDSQTGELFF.

This clonotype showed up just a few times. V usage is TRBV5-4 and J usage is TRBJ2-1, with D possibly TRBD2 on 6 matching bases. V was shortened by 5 bases and J by 9 bases, with 9 bases between the two germline ends. Germline V lookup: CDR1 SGHNT, CDR2 YYREEE (reference sequence). The CDR3 is 11 residues long. CDR3 DNA: TGTGCCAGCAGATTCGGGGGTGAGCAGTTCTTC. It codes for CASRFGGEQFF.

This clonotype has at least ten counts. The rearrangement links TRBV2 to TRBJ2-3; TRBD2 is a possible D gene (5 bases). The V and J ends lost 5 bases and 0 bases respectively, with 9 bases between them. Germline CDR1 SNHLY, CDR2 FYNNEI. There are 14 residues in the CDR3. The CDR3 sequence: CASSIRTSTDTQYF. DNA of the CDR3: TGTGCCAGCAGTATCAGGACTAGCACAGATACGCAGTATTTT.

The chain is built from TRBV21-1 and TRBJ2-3. TRBV21-1 is classified as a pseudogene. This CDR3 comprises 19 residues. CDR3 sequence reads: CASVLAYTSMTTSTDTQYF. The DNA for the CDR3 is TGTGCCAGCGTTCTTGCGTACACCAGCATGACGACTAGCACAGATACGCAGTATTTT.

The V gene is TRBV18, the J gene TRBJ2-1, with 8 positions matching TRBD1. Germline CDR1 KGHSH, CDR2 LQKENI. This CDR3 comprises 12 residues. V was pared by 6 bases and J by 10 bases, with 5 bases of the junction left unmatched. DNA of the CDR3: TGTGCCAGCTCGGGACAGGAATTGGAGCAGTTCTTC. Its protein is CASSGQELEQFF.